A selection of T cell receptor beta chains follows, all from one sample in a study of T cells after yellow fever vaccination. TCRdb processed the 5' RACE reads anew with MiXCR; each CDR3 protein has one entry. This table has around 350,000 distinct CDR3 sequences, 9.5% to 13% appearing once. The material was PBMCs, obtained on the day of the first yellow fever vaccination. The source is a man in his late teens or twenties who received the YFV17D yellow fever vaccine. Each CDR3 is given with its conserved first and last residue.

len	v_gene	j_gene	CDR3aa
13	TRBV5-1	TRBJ2-7	CASSRERGHEQYF
14	TRBV5-1	TRBJ2-7	CASSLGQGFDEQYF
15	TRBV20-1	TRBJ2-7	CSATHLAGDPYEQYF
15	TRBV20-1	TRBJ2-4	CSARDLGIAKNIQYF
16	TRBV4-3	TRBJ2-2	CASSPSTGGRTGELFF
14	TRBV4-3	TRBJ2-1	CASSQLSTRNEQFF
12	TRBV4-1	TRBJ2-3	CASSLSQDTQYF
16	TRBV12-3/TRBV12-4	TRBJ2-1	CASPRAASRSYNEQFF
16	TRBV12-3/TRBV12-4	TRBJ2-1	CASSWEIGKSANEQFF
13	TRBV30	TRBJ2-7	CAWSALPVGEQYF
16	TRBV20-1	TRBJ2-3	CSASYAGLVGTDTQYF
14	TRBV7-6	TRBJ1-6	CASSQQGWNSPLHF
15	TRBV11-1	TRBJ2-1	CASSLGQGNHNEQFF
17	TRBV6-2/TRBV6-3	TRBJ2-1	CASRPRLAGGWYNEQFF
12	TRBV7-2	TRBJ1-6	CASSFNGRPLHF
16	TRBV20-1	TRBJ2-2	CSARPPGRGKTGELFF
14	TRBV5-1	TRBJ2-3	CASRLAQSTDTQYF